The 10 T cell receptor beta chains in this list originate from one sample, sequenced in a study of T cells in Graves' hyperthyroidism and ophthalmopathy. Amplification of TCR beta CDR3 regions was performed using RNA transcripts as template. A first-round RT-PCR of the TCR CDR3 used the HTBI primer set. TCRdb passed the multiplex PCR reads through MiXCR, listing each CDR3 protein once. In the table there are approximately 690,000 distinct CDR3 sequences, less than 25% of which are singletons. The sample taken for sequencing was blood. The receptors here all came from a man younger than 40 with Graves' ophthalmopathy.

With respect to this clonotype: A junction end diverges from the germline sequence, so it may reflect a read error. This chain joins TRBV4-1 and TRBJ2-5, with 7 bases lining up with TRBD2. CDR1 and CDR2 (germline): MGHRA, YSYEKL. CDR3 length: 17 residues. CDR3 bases: TGCGCCAGCAGCGAAGAGTGGGGAGGGCCCATCCAAGAGACCCAGTACTTC. It translates to CASSEEWGGPIQETQYF.

This clonotype appeared many times. The chain recombines TRBV12-3 or TRBV12-4 with TRBJ2-7; D ambiguous. Trimming pared 0 bases from V and 6 bases from J, leaving 12 bases between. This CDR3 region has 14 residues. DNA of the CDR3: TGTGCCAGCAGTTTAGCGGCCATGCAAAGCGAGCAGTACTTC. It is translated as CASSLAAMQSEQYF.

This clonotype has a single count. For the CDR3, the DNA is TGCAGCGTTCACGGGGGAGGGGCGGGTAATGAGCAGTTCTTC. It encodes CSVHGGGAGNEQFF. V is TRBV29-1 and J is TRBJ2-1, with TRBD2 matching 7 bases. Losses at the gene ends were 5 bases for V and 7 bases for J; bases not matched to a gene: 11. This CDR3 region has 14 residues. Germline CDR1 and CDR2: SQVTM and ANQGSEA.

This clonotype has only a few counts. V gene TRBV4-2 combines with J gene TRBJ2-5; maybe TRBD2 (5 bases). Trimming shortened V by 2 bases and J by 4 bases, and 17 bases separated the two germline ends. Germline CDR1 is LGHNA and CDR2 is YNFKEQ. The CDR3 extends over 16 amino acids. CDR3 amino acids: CASSQIGDYRGETQYF. The CDR3 DNA sequence: TGTGCCAGCAGCCAAATCGGCGACTACCGTGGAGAGACCCAGTACTTC.

This chain links TRBV6-1 with TRBJ2-7, with 8 bases identical to TRBD1. This CDR3 comprises 13 residues. Germline V lookup: CDR1 MNHNS, CDR2 SASEGT. Trimming at V came to 8 bases and at J to 3 bases, leaving 6 bases not matched to a gene. The CDR3, as DNA: TGTGCCAGCGACTCGGGACAGGTCTACGAGCAGTACTTC. The encoded protein is CASDSGQVYEQYF.

V and J are TRBV28 and TRBJ1-2; TRBD1 matches at 12 bases. The V gene's germline CDR1 is MDHEN and CDR2 SYDVKM. The CDR3 sequence is 15 residues long. J lost 7 bases, V lost 6 bases, and 9 bases had no gene match. In DNA, the CDR3 is TGTGCCAGCAGCCCGGGGGGACAGGGGGCGTTTGGCTACACCTTC. The encoded protein is CASSPGGQGAFGYTF.

This clonotype was counted ten times or more. The chain's CDR3 is CASSREGQGASQPQHF. In nucleotides, the CDR3 is TGTGCCAGCAGCCGGGAGGGACAGGGGGCTTCTCAGCCCCAGCATTTT. V and J are TRBV28 and TRBJ1-5, with TRBD1 matching 12 bases. This CDR3 has 16 amino acids. The junction had 9 bases not matched to a gene; V was cut back by 6 bases and J by 6 bases. Germline-derived CDR1 and CDR2 are MDHEN and SYDVKM. The whole variable domain, remainder taken from reference TRBV28 and TRBJ1-5, is DVKVTQSSRYLVKRTGEKVFLECVQDMDHENMFWYRQDPGLGLRLIYFSYDVKMKEKGDIPEGYSVSREKKERFSLILESASTNQTSMYLCASSREGQGASQPQHFGDGTRLSIL.

The V gene is TRBV6-2 or TRBV6-3, the J gene TRBJ2-5; 14 bases are a match to TRBD2. The J segment lost 5 bases and the V segment lost 5 bases, leaving 7 bases of the junction unmatched. The CDR3 runs 16 residues. Germline assignment: CDR1 MNHEY and CDR2 SVGEGT. CDR3 region: CASSHGTSGSGETQYF. As DNA, the CDR3 is TGTGCCAGCAGTCACGGGACTAGCGGGAGCGGGGAGACCCAGTACTTC.

The sample holds many counts of this clonotype. The chain recombines TRBV28 with TRBJ1-6; TRBD1 matches 9 bases. V was pared by 10 bases and J by 9 bases, with 13 bases of the junction left unmatched. The CDR3 contains 15 residues. From germline, CDR1 is MDHEN and CDR2 SYDVKM. The CDR3 here is CATLGGQGSASPLHF. The CDR3 bases are TGTGCCACCCTAGGGGGACAGGGTTCAGCTTCACCCCTCCACTTT.

This clonotype was seen many times. The J gene is TRBJ2-3, the V gene TRBV3-1, with D hard to call. The CDR3 spans 13 residues. Trimming stripped 4 bases from V and 0 bases from J, with 5 bases between. Germline V CDR1 and CDR2: LGHDT, YNNKEL (reference sequence). Written as DNA, the CDR3 is TGTGCCAGCAGCCGTATCAGCACAGATACGCAGTATTTT. It codes for CASSRISTDTQYF.